A single T cell receptor beta chain is shown here with its context. Those donating, healthy Caucasian individuals from Russia, were aged about 6 to 90. The germline V and J ends were trimmed by 5 bases and 0 bases, with 14 bases remaining between them. The germline gives CDR1 LNHDA, CDR2 SQIVND (reference sequence). The CDR3 is 16 residues long. The data stem from a study of blood T cells in healthy people across ages. Then a second PCR, running about 7 to 11 cycles, was carried out with a sample-barcoded 5' primer and a J-beta primer mix. Using its own MiXCR run on the 5' RACE reads, TCRdb lists one record per CDR3 protein. The sample shows around 800,000 distinct CDR3 sequences, 44% of them seen only once.

The sample comprised blood. The V call is TRBV19, the J call TRBJ2-1; D is perhaps TRBD2 (6 bases). The receptor comes from a man aged 55-75 years in good health. CDR3 amino acids: CASSALRRASYNEQFF. The CDR3 coding sequence is TGTGCCAGTAGTGCCCTCCGGAGGGCCTCCTACAATGAGCAGTTCTTC.